One and the same sample provided the 19 T cell receptor beta chains below, sequenced in a study of blood T cell repertoires in COVID-19. Clones were sequenced by immunoSEQ multiplex PCR, and TCRdb holds only the in-frame ones, with some missing. Among some 330,000 clones listed, about 89% were seen once. Sequenced: PBMCs or T cells enriched from blood (not recorded which). The origin of the receptors is a man aged 40-50 years in a cohort exposed to, infected with or recovered from COVID-19 (not recorded which).

This chain connects TRBV19 to TRBJ2-4, with 9 positions matching TRBD2. CDR1 is LNHDA and CDR2 is SQIVND in the germline V gene (reference sequence). This CDR3 is built from 15 residues. The ends lost 3 bases at V and 6 bases at J; junction bases unmatched: 6. CDR3 sequence: CASSIPAGGLNIQYF. The DNA for the CDR3 is TGTGCCAGTAGTATTCCAGCGGGAGGTCTAAACATTCAGTACTTC.

The chain combines TRBV15 with TRBJ1-1; possibly TRBD1 for D (6 bases). This CDR3 contains 15 residues. With 0 bases removed from V and 6 bases from J, the gap between germline ends came to 14 bases. CDR1 is LNHNV and CDR2 is YYDKDF in the germline V gene (reference sequence). The CDR3 is CATSREGGGGAEAFF. The CDR3 DNA sequence: TGTGCCACCAGCAGAGAGGGAGGGGGAGGGGCTGAAGCTTTCTTT.

The count of this clone is one. The chain is built from TRBV28 and TRBJ1-2; 9 bases line up with TRBD1. CDR3 size: 18 residues. CDR1 and CDR2 (germline): MDHEN, SYDVKM. V lost 5 bases and J lost 4; bases outside the gene matches: 17. As DNA, the CDR3 is TGTGCCAGCAGTCCCCCAATCGGACAGGGGCCCTCTTTCTATGGCTACACCTTC. The encoded protein is CASSPPIGQGPSFYGYTF.

The CDR3 DNA reads as TGTGCCAGCAGCCTTAGCGGGAGCTCCTACAATGAGCAGTTCTTC. Translation gives CASSLSGSSYNEQFF. J is TRBJ2-1 and V is TRBV3-1 (or the pseudogene TRBV3-2); TRBD2 matches at 9 bases. The CDR3 sequence is 15 residues long. V dropped 4 bases and J dropped 0; count of bases not matched to a gene: 1. CDR1 LGHDT and CDR2 YNNKEL come from the germline V gene (reference sequence).

The rearrangement links TRBV29-1 to TRBJ1-4; D perhaps matches TRBD1 (6 bases). Germline V CDR1 and CDR2: SQVTM, ANQGSEA. The length of the CDR3 is 13 residues. Trimming stripped 4 bases from V and 4 bases from J, with 10 bases between. The CDR3 DNA follows: TGCAGCGTTGGCCAGGACAGTAATGAAAAACTGTTTTTT. It specifies CSVGQDSNEKLFF. The variable domain in full, completed from reference TRBV29-1 and TRBJ1-4, reads SAVISQKPSRDICQRGTSLTIQCQVDSQVTMMFWYRQQPGQSLTLIATANQGSEATYESGFVIDKFPISRPNLTFSTLTVSNMSPEDSSIYLCSVGQDSNEKLFFGSGTQLSVL.

The chain carries TRBV6-4 and TRBJ2-2; 11 nucleotides align to TRBD1. Germline V gene data show CDR1 as MRHNA and CDR2 as SNTAGT. The junction had 7 bases not matched to a gene; V was cut back by 1 base and J by 6 bases. The CDR3 extends over 17 amino acids. CDR3 nucleotides: TGTGCCAGCAGTGACTGGACAGGGGGCGATACTCCCGGGGAGCTGTTTTTT. As protein: CASSDWTGGDTPGELFF.

This clone has a single count. V gene TRBV11-2 combines with J gene TRBJ1-4; 12 bases agree with TRBD1. Germline V lookup: CDR1 SGHAT, CDR2 FQNNGV. The trim removed 4 bases at V and 0 bases at J, leaving 6 bases unmatched. This CDR3 is 18 amino acids long. CDR3 amino acids: CASSSRGQGAATNEKLFF. CDR3 DNA sequence: TGTGCCAGCAGCTCCCGGGGACAGGGGGCAGCAACTAATGAAAAACTGTTTTTT. Combining the CDR3 with reference TRBV11-2 and TRBJ1-4 gives the whole variable domain EAGVAQSPRYKIIEKRQSVAFWCNPISGHATLYWYQQILGQGPKLLIQFQNNGVVDDSQLPKDRFSAERLKGVDSTLKIQPAKLEDSAVYLCASSSRGQGAATNEKLFFGSGTQLSVL.

Only one count was recorded for this clone. The V gene is TRBV19, the J gene TRBJ1-2, with 8 bases fitting TRBD1. The germline CDR1 and CDR2 sequences are LNHDA and SQIVND (reference sequence). Trimming at V came to 5 bases and at J to 2 bases, leaving 4 bases not matched to a gene. The CDR3 loop spans 14 amino acids. The CDR3 loop is CASSPTGENYGYTF. CDR3 DNA sequence: TGTGCCAGTAGTCCGACAGGGGAAAACTATGGCTACACCTTC. The full variable domain, in which reference TRBV19 and TRBJ1-2 provide the parts outside the CDR3, is DGGITQSPKYLFRKEGQNVTLSCEQNLNHDAMYWYRQDPGQGLRLIYYSQIVNDFQKGDIAEGYSVSREKKESFPLTVTSAQKNPTAFYLCASSPTGENYGYTFGSGTRLTVV.

The rearrangement joins TRBV7-9 to TRBJ2-1, with 12 bases lining up with TRBD2. Germline V gene data show CDR1 as SEHNR and CDR2 as FQNEAQ (reference sequence). The CDR3 sequence is 13 residues long. With 5 bases clipped from V and 10 bases from J, the junction kept 3 bases outside the gene matches. CDR3 nucleotides: TGTGCCAGCAGCCCTGGACTAGCGGGAGAGCAGTTCTTC. Translated: CASSPGLAGEQFF.

The chain has TRBV2 and TRBJ2-5; D is perhaps TRBD2 (5 bases). Between the trimmed V and J ends, which lost 7 bases and 2 bases, there was a span of 11 bases. This CDR3 is 13 amino acids long. The germline V gene has CDR1 SNHLY and CDR2 FYNNEI. The CDR3 spells CASNRELQETQYF. The CDR3 nucleotides are TGTGCCAGCAACCGGGAACTGCAAGAGACCCAGTACTTC.

This chain links TRBV30 with TRBJ2-7; 8 nucleotides match TRBD2. Germline V gene sequence: CDR1 GTSNPN, CDR2 SVGIG (reference sequence). The CDR3 is 18 residues long. V lost 0 bases, J lost 6 bases, and 19 bases stayed unmatched. The CDR3 loop is CAWSVQRVYGGRSFEQYF. CDR3 DNA: TGTGCCTGGAGTGTACAACGGGTTTATGGCGGGAGGAGTTTCGAGCAGTACTTC.

Note on this clone: This sample includes further DNA sequences coding for the same CDR3. The chain employs TRBV19 and TRBJ2-3, with 7 bases aligning to TRBD2. V lost 3 bases to trimming and J lost 0 bases; unmatched junction nucleotides: 0. This CDR3 is built from 14 residues. Germline V gene sequence: CDR1 LNHDA, CDR2 SQIVND (reference sequence). The chain's CDR3 is CASSIGGSTDTQYF. As DNA, the CDR3 is TGTGCCAGTAGTATCGGGGGGAGCACAGATACGCAGTATTTT.

The genes are TRBV6-5 and TRBJ1-5; 7 nucleotides line up with TRBD1. V gave up 9 bases and J gave up 3 bases; unmatched junction bases: 11. CDR3 size: 15 residues. Germline assignment: CDR1 MNHEY and CDR2 SVGAGI. The CDR3 loop is CASTGQVISNQPQHF. In DNA form, the CDR3 reads TGTGCCAGTACCGGACAGGTTATCTCCAATCAGCCCCAGCATTTT.

CDR3 DNA sequence: TGTGCCAGCAGTGAACTCCCTGCAGGGCCCACTGAAGCTTTCTTT. Its protein product is CASSELPAGPTEAFF. J is TRBJ1-1 and V is TRBV6-1; D possibly corresponds to TRBD1 (5 bases). Germline lookup yields CDR1 MNHNS and CDR2 SASEGT. Trimming pared 2 bases from V and 4 bases from J, leaving 14 bases between. CDR3 length equals 15 residues.

The chain recombines TRBV30 with TRBJ1-5; 9 bases are shared with TRBD1. Germline V gene sequence: CDR1 GTSNPN, CDR2 SVGIG (reference sequence). The length of the CDR3 is 15 residues. The ends lost 2 bases at V and 6 bases at J; junction bases unmatched: 8. The CDR3 nucleotides are TGTGCCTGGAGTAACCAACAGGGGGCACGTCAGCCCCAGCATTTT. This translates into CAWSNQQGARQPQHF. Together with reference TRBV30 and TRBJ1-5, the CDR3 gives the full variable domain: SQTIHQWPATLVQPVGSPLSLECTVEGTSNPNLYWYRQAAGRGLQLLFYSVGIGQISSEVPQNLSASRPQDRQFILSSKKLLLSDSGFYLCAWSNQQGARQPQHFGDGTRLSIL.

This clone turned up a few times. J is TRBJ2-4 and V is TRBV3-1 (or the pseudogene TRBV3-2); D may be TRBD2 (6 bases). V was cut by 6 bases and J by 8 bases, with 14 bases left in between. CDR3 length: 13 amino acids. The germline V gene has CDR1 LGHDT and CDR2 YNNKEL (reference sequence). CDR3 bases: TGTGCCAGCAGTCGGGGGAACGGAGACATTCAGTACTTC. Protein product: CASSRGNGDIQYF.

This chain uses TRBV6-2 or TRBV6-3 with TRBJ1-5; 8 positions match TRBD1. The CDR3 is 14 residues long. V dropped 7 bases and J dropped 7; count of bases not matched to a gene: 9. Looked up from germline, CDR1 is MNHEY and CDR2 is SVGEGT. The CDR3 DNA reads TGTGCCAGCAACCCGACAGGGGTTCGACAGCCCCAGCATTTT. Translating it yields CASNPTGVRQPQHF.

This clone was picked up a small number of times. V gene TRBV13 combines with J gene TRBJ2-2; 10 nucleotides match TRBD1. Losses at the gene ends were 1 base for V and 5 bases for J; bases not matched to a gene: 7. This CDR3 is built from 17 residues. Looked up from germline, CDR1 is PRHDT and CDR2 is FYEKMQ (reference sequence). In nucleotides, the CDR3 is TGTGCCAGCAGCTTAGTAAGGGACAGGGGTCGGACCGGGGAGCTGTTTTTT. Translated: CASSLVRDRGRTGELFF.

Of note for this clone: Other DNA sequences within the sample encode an identical CDR3. V gene TRBV27 combines with J gene TRBJ2-7, with 7 positions matching TRBD2. This CDR3 has 14 residues. The trim removed 3 bases at V and 3 bases at J, leaving 5 bases unmatched. Germline V gene data show CDR1 as MNHEY and CDR2 as SMNVEV (reference sequence). In DNA, the CDR3 is TGTGCCAGCAGTTTCGGAGCGGGGAGCTACGAGCAGTACTTC. This sequence encodes CASSFGAGSYEQYF.